In its sample, the clone carrying this TCR beta chain was seen a few times. The antigen is undetermined. This sample stems from a study of blood T cells in healthy people across ages. This CDR3 is 17 amino acids long. V lost 1 base to trimming and J lost 5 bases, with 18 bases between them. Looked up from germline, CDR1 is SGHRS and CDR2 is YFSETQ. Combining a sample-barcoded 5' primer with a J-beta primer mix, a second PCR ran for roughly 7 to 11 cycles. Each CDR3 protein is one row after TCRdb ran MiXCR on the 5' RACE reads. Of 850,000 to 1,100,000 distinct CDR3 sequences in the sample, 35% to 40% were seen once. Study-level findings and limits: Per million T cells, the diversity of TCR beta decreased roughly linearly as age advanced.

The TCR was taken from a man aged 18 to 29 in good health. The rearrangement links TRBV5-1 to TRBJ2-2, with D hard to call. The sample consisted of blood. The CDR3 sequence: CASSLLVPAAGTGELFF. The CDR3 DNA is TGCGCCAGCAGCTTGTTGGTCCCGGCGGCTGGGACCGGGGAGCTGTTTTTT.